This T cell receptor (beta chain) is drawn from a study of T cells in Graves' hyperthyroidism and ophthalmopathy. At the level of the study: Peripheral blood samples were taken at initial diagnosis, prior to any treatment.

Over 18 months, lack of ophthalmopathy progression marked Graves' hyperthyroidism as stable. Newly diagnosed hyperthyroidism, duration under 2 months, in patients aged 18 to 65. The source material, RNA transcripts, was used to amplify TCR beta CDR3 regions. Primed by the HTBI set, a first-round RT-PCR was run on the TCR CDR3. One entry per CDR3 protein results from TCRdb running MiXCR on the multiplex PCR reads. The data hold 600,000 to 900,000 distinct CDR3 sequences, with roughly 17% observed a single time. This clonotype was observed a few times. Sequencing input: blood. The receptor's source is a man in his late teens or twenties with Graves' hyperthyroidism.

CDR3 nucleotide sequence: TGTGCCAGCAGCGTACCCGGACAGGGGGCGAACACCGGGGAGCTGTTTTTT. Its translation is CASSVPGQGANTGELFF. This chain links TRBV9 with TRBJ2-2; 10 bases align to TRBD1. The V gene end was trimmed by 1 base and the J gene end by 0 bases; junction bases not matched to a gene: 3. Germline loops: CDR1 SGDLS, CDR2 YYNGEE. The CDR3 has 17 residues.